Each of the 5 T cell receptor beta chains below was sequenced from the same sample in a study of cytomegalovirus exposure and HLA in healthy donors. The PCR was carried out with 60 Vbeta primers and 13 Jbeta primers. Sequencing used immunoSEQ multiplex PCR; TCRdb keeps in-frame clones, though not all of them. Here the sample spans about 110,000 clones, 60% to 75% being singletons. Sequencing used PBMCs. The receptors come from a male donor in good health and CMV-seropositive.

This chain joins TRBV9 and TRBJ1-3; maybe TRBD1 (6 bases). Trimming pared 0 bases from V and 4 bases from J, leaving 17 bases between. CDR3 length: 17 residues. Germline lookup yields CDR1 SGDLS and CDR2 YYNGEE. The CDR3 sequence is CASSVAGHQTSGNTIYF. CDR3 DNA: TGTGCCAGCAGCGTAGCGGGACATCAAACATCGGGAAACACCATATATTTT. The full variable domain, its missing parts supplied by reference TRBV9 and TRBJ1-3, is DSGVTQTPKHLITATGQRVTLRCSPRSGDLSVYWYQQSLDQGLQFLIQYYNGEERAKGNILERFSAQQFPDLHSELNLSSLELGDSALYFCASSVAGHQTSGNTIYFGEGSWLTVV.

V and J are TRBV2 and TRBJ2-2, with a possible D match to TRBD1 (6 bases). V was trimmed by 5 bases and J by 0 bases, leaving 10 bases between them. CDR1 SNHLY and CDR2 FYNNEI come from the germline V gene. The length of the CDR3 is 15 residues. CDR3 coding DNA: TGTGCCAGCAGTCGGGACAATACGAACACCGGGGAGCTGTTTTTT. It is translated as CASSRDNTNTGELFF. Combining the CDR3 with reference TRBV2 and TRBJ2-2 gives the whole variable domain EPEVTQTPSHQVTQMGQEVILRCVPISNHLYFYWYRQILGQKVEFLVSFYNNEISEKSEIFDDQFSVERPDGSNFTLKIRSTKLEDSAMYFCASSRDNTNTGELFFGEGSRLTVL.

This chain's CDR3 is CASRANRGPNTEAFF. The DNA for the CDR3 is TGTGCCAGCAGAGCGAACAGGGGTCCGAACACTGAAGCTTTCTTT. The rearrangement joins TRBV25-1 to TRBJ1-1; 7 nucleotides match TRBD1. V lost 6 bases to trimming and J lost 1 base; unmatched junction nucleotides: 8. CDR1 and CDR2 (germline): MGHDK, SYGVNS. The CDR3 spans 15 residues.

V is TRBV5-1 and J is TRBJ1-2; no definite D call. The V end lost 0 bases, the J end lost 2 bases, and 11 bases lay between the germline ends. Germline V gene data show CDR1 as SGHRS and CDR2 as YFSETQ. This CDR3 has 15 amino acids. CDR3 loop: CASSLGSAGNYGYTF. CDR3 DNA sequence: TGCGCCAGCAGCTTGGGTTCGGCAGGCAACTATGGCTACACCTTC.

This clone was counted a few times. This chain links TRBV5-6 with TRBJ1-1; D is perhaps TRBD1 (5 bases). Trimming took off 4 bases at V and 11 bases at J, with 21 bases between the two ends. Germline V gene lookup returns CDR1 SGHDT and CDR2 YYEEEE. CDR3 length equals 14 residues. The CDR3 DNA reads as TGTGCCAGCAGCCTGGGGCCAGGTGTGGCTTGGGCTTTCTTT. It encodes CASSLGPGVAWAFF.